Each of the 24 T cell receptor beta chains below was sequenced from the same sample in a study of blood T cells in healthy people across ages. Together with a sample-barcoded 5' primer, a J-beta primer mix was included in a second PCR lasting roughly 6 to 12 cycles. TCRdb reprocessed the 5' RACE reads via MiXCR and lists one record per CDR3 protein. Of fewer than 2,000,000 distinct CDR3 sequences listed, roughly 32% were seen once; the top ten hold about 10%. Sequences were obtained from blood. The origin of the receptors is a woman aged 25 to 39 in good health.

J is TRBJ2-1 and V is TRBV28, with 9 bases aligning to TRBD2. V trimming: 5 bases; J trimming: 1 base; junction bases outside the gene matches: 6. CDR1 and CDR2 from the germline V gene are MDHEN and SYDVKM. CDR3 length: 16 amino acids. The CDR3 sequence is CASSPGSGRSYNEQFF. CDR3 coding DNA: TGTGCCAGCAGTCCCGGGAGCGGGAGGTCCTACAATGAGCAGTTCTTC.

On this clonotype itself: At one end the junction does not follow the germline gene, possibly because of a read error. V gene TRBV7-9 combines with J gene TRBJ1-6, with D perhaps matching TRBD1 (5 bases). The CDR3 contains 15 residues. Germline V gene data show CDR1 as SEHNR and CDR2 as FQNEAQ (reference sequence). CDR3 sequence: CVSSVTRGRDSPLHF. The CDR3 DNA follows: TGTGTCAGCAGCGTTACCCGGGGCAGGGATTCACCCCTCCACTTT.

V gene TRBV9 combines with J gene TRBJ2-1; D gene uncertain. The CDR3 consists of 15 residues. With 3 bases removed from V and 0 bases from J, the gap between germline ends came to 10 bases. Germline V lookup: CDR1 SGDLS, CDR2 YYNGEE. This CDR3 reads CASSGGSSSYNEQFF. CDR3 bases: TGTGCCAGCAGCGGGGGTTCTTCCTCCTACAATGAGCAGTTCTTC.

The chain combines TRBV27 with TRBJ2-7; the D gene is possibly TRBD1 (6 bases). Trimming left V 6 bases short and J 3 bases short, with 12 bases between. The germline CDR1 and CDR2 sequences are MNHEY and SMNVEV (reference sequence). The CDR3 is made up of 13 amino acids. This CDR3 reads CASRRTAYYEQYF. The CDR3 region has the DNA TGTGCCAGCAGGAGGACAGCTTACTACGAGCAGTACTTC.

The rearrangement links TRBV5-6 to TRBJ1-2; TRBD1 aligns across 12 bases. The V and J ends lost 4 bases and 4 bases, in that order; junction bases with no gene match: 11. Germline V gives CDR1 SGHDT, CDR2 YYEEEE. This CDR3 is 17 amino acids long. The CDR3, as DNA: TGTGCCAGCAGCCCCCGGGACAGGGGGCCCCAGGGCTATGGCTACACCTTC. Translation: CASSPRDRGPQGYGYTF.

This chain connects TRBV20-1 to TRBJ1-1, with D uncertain. Germline CDR1 and CDR2: DFQATT and SNEGSKA (reference sequence). The CDR3 loop spans 12 amino acids. The CDR3 here is CRAQMRPLPAFF. The CDR3, as DNA: TGCAGGGCTCAGATGCGTCCTTTGCCAGCTTTCTTT.

This clonotype was counted once. The chain joins TRBV2 to TRBJ2-2; TRBD2 matches at 10 bases. The CDR3 sequence is 16 residues long. From germline, CDR1 is SNHLY and CDR2 FYNNEI. V shed 0 bases and J 6 bases; nucleotides not matched to a gene: 4. The CDR3 DNA reads TGTGCCAGCAGTGAAGCGCCCAGCGGGGGGGCCGGGGAGCTGTTTTTT. The encoded protein is CASSEAPSGGAGELFF. The full variable domain, its missing parts supplied by reference TRBV2 and TRBJ2-2, is EPEVTQTPSHQVTQMGQEVILRCVPISNHLYFYWYRQILGQKVEFLVSFYNNEISEKSEIFDDQFSVERPDGSNFTLKIRSTKLEDSAMYFCASSEAPSGGAGELFFGEGSRLTVL.

The chain recombines TRBV2 with TRBJ2-7; D uncertain. The V and J ends lost 3 bases and 0 bases respectively, with 9 bases between them. This CDR3 is built from 14 residues. CDR1 and CDR2 from the germline V gene are SNHLY and FYNNEI. CDR3 amino acids: CASSDTITSYEQYF. CDR3 coding DNA: TGTGCCAGCAGTGATACCATAACCTCCTACGAGCAGTACTTC.

Of note for this clonotype: It may be a read error: a sequence one base away is much more abundant. The V call is TRBV20-1, the J call TRBJ2-1; D assignment may be TRBD1 or TRBD2 (6 bases each). Germline V gene sequence: CDR1 DFQATT, CDR2 SNEGSKA (reference sequence). The CDR3 extends over 14 amino acids. The CDR3 region is CSARLGGSYNEQVF. CDR3 in DNA: TGCAGTGCTAGACTGGGGGGCTCCTACAATGAGCAGGTCTTC.

This clonotype occurred a few times. The V gene is TRBV6-5, the J gene TRBJ2-7; D is undetermined. The germline V gene encodes CDR1 MNHEY and CDR2 SVGAGI. This CDR3 comprises 11 residues. The germline V and J ends were trimmed by 0 bases and 6 bases, with 3 bases remaining between them. CDR3 residues: CASSYSTEQYF. CDR3 DNA sequence: TGTGCCAGCAGTTACTCGACCGAGCAGTACTTC.

A single count supports this clonotype. In nucleotides, the CDR3 is TGCGCCAGCAGCCTCACGGGGATTTACACAGATACGCAGTATTTT. As protein: CASSLTGIYTDTQYF. The V and J genes are TRBV5-1 and TRBJ2-3, with TRBD2 as a possible D gene (5 bases). The V and J ends lost 4 bases and 2 bases respectively, with 14 bases between them. The CDR3 runs 15 residues. CDR1 and CDR2 from the germline V gene are SGHRS and YFSETQ.

This chain joins TRBV11-2 and TRBJ2-4; D call uncertain. This CDR3 region has 14 residues. Trimming took 2 bases from V and 7 from J, leaving 12 bases between them. Germline lookup yields CDR1 SGHAT and CDR2 FQNNGV. The CDR3 nucleotides are TGTGCCAGCAGCTTAAATCTAGTGGGGAACATTCAGTACTTC. Its translation is CASSLNLVGNIQYF.

This clonotype has a handful of counts. This rearrangement joins TRBV4-1 to TRBJ1-1, with a possible D match to TRBD1 (5 bases). The V end was cut by 4 bases, the J end by 5 bases, with 14 bases between. CDR1 is MGHRA and CDR2 is YSYEKL in the germline V gene. CDR3 size: 14 residues. The DNA for the CDR3 is TGCGCCAGCAGCCTATTGGAAGGGGATACTGAAGCTTTCTTT. Encoded protein: CASSLLEGDTEAFF.

This clonotype has at least ten counts. V and J are TRBV20-1 and TRBJ2-5; 12 bases are a match to TRBD2. Germline lookup yields CDR1 DFQATT and CDR2 SNEGSKA (reference sequence). There are 14 residues in the CDR3. After removal of 6 bases from V and 2 bases from J, the junction contained 4 bases not matched to a gene. The CDR3 bases are TGCAGTGCCCAACTAGCGGGGGGACAAGAGACCCAGTACTTC. Protein sequence: CSAQLAGGQETQYF.

The chain joins TRBV7-8 to TRBJ2-1; 9 bases fit TRBD1. V gave up 4 bases and J gave up 5 bases; unmatched junction bases: 3. Germline V CDR1 and CDR2: SGHVS, FQNEAQ. The CDR3 has 14 amino acids. The CDR3 DNA reads TGTGCCAGCAGCTACAGGGGGCGAGACAATGAGCAGTTCTTC. Protein: CASSYRGRDNEQFF.

Note on this clonotype: An end of the junction does not agree with germline; a read error may underlie this. The chain carries TRBV4-1 and TRBJ2-7; weak D call: TRBD2 (7 bases). The end of the DNA aligns better with TRBJ2-5, so the J call may be wrong. Germline values: CDR1 MGHRA, CDR2 YSYEKL. CDR3 length: 15 residues. DNA of the CDR3: TGCGCCAGCAACCAAGTCGGGGGGCGCGTTGAGACCCAGTACTTC. Its translation: CASNQVGGRVETQYF.

This clonotype was seen only a few times. The rearrangement links TRBV27 to TRBJ2-3; TRBD2 agrees at 7 bases. Germline V gene sequence: CDR1 MNHEY, CDR2 SMNVEV (reference sequence). This CDR3 has 15 amino acids. With V trimmed by 3 bases and J by 5 bases, 8 bases remained unmatched. CDR3 DNA: TGTGCCAGCAGTTTGGCACGGGAGGCTAGAGATACGCAGTATTTT. Its translation: CASSLAREARDTQYF.

This clonotype was counted between two and nine times. V usage is TRBV27 and J usage is TRBJ2-7; D gene uncertain. Germline CDR1 reads MNHEY; CDR2 reads SMNVEV (reference sequence). Trimming pared 8 bases from V and 3 bases from J, leaving 8 bases between. The CDR3 contains 11 residues. The CDR3, as DNA: TGTGCCAGCGGCCCTTTCTACGAGCAGTACTTC. Translated: CASGPFYEQYF.

The rearrangement uses TRBV5-1 and TRBJ2-3, with 14 bases lining up with TRBD2. The J segment lost 0 bases and the V segment lost 4 bases, leaving 10 bases of the junction unmatched. The CDR3 consists of 19 residues. Germline CDR1 SGHRS, CDR2 YFSETQ. Written as DNA, the CDR3 is TGCGCCAGCAGCGGCGGACTAGCGGGGGGCCTTGCTAGCACAGATACGCAGTATTTT. Translated: CASSGGLAGGLASTDTQYF.

This clonotype was recorded a few times. DNA of the CDR3: TGTGCCAGCAGCTCCGGGACCCTCCTCGGGGAGCTGTTTTTT. It encodes CASSSGTLLGELFF. The chain carries TRBV5-6 and TRBJ2-2; perhaps D is TRBD1 or TRBD2 (5 bases each). V lost 3 bases and J 7 bases, leaving 13 bases between the germline ends. Germline assignment: CDR1 SGHDT and CDR2 YYEEEE. This CDR3 is built from 14 residues.

As for this clonotype: A much larger clone differs by one base, so this may be a read error. The J gene is TRBJ2-5, the V gene TRBV20-1; TRBD1 aligns across 9 bases. The DNA end is a closer match to TRBJ2-7, so the J assignment may be wrong. Germline lookup yields CDR1 DFQATT and CDR2 SNEGSKA (reference sequence). The CDR3 is made up of 15 amino acids. CDR3 sequence (DNA): TGCAGTGCTAGGCCCGACGGGACAGGGATGGACGAGCAGTACTTC. Protein: CSARPDGTGMDEQYF.

Here the CDR3 DNA reads TGTGCCAGCAGCCAACGCCGGGACCATAACTATGGCTACACCTTC. Its protein product is CASSQRRDHNYGYTF. The genes are TRBV4-2 and TRBJ1-2; maybe TRBD1 (5 bases). The V and J ends lost 2 bases and 1 base respectively, with 11 bases between them. The CDR3 consists of 15 residues. Per germline, CDR1 LGHNA and CDR2 YNFKEQ.

The CDR3 DNA follows: TGTGCCAGCAGTACCTCTAGCGCCCACTACGAGCGGTACTTC. Encoded protein: CASSTSSAHYERYF. This chain connects TRBV7-3 to TRBJ2-5, with D perhaps matching TRBD2 (6 bases). Trimming left V 6 bases short and J 13 bases short, with 24 bases between. Germline CDR1 reads SGHTA; CDR2 reads FQGTGA. CDR3 size: 14 residues.

V is TRBV7-2 and J is TRBJ2-5; unclear D gene. Trimming left V 5 bases short and J 5 bases short, with 12 bases between. The CDR3 loop spans 13 amino acids. Germline lookup yields CDR1 SGHTA and CDR2 FQGNSA. This chain's CDR3 is CASSPYHGETQYF. CDR3 DNA sequence: TGTGCCAGCAGCCCGTACCACGGTGAGACCCAGTACTTC.